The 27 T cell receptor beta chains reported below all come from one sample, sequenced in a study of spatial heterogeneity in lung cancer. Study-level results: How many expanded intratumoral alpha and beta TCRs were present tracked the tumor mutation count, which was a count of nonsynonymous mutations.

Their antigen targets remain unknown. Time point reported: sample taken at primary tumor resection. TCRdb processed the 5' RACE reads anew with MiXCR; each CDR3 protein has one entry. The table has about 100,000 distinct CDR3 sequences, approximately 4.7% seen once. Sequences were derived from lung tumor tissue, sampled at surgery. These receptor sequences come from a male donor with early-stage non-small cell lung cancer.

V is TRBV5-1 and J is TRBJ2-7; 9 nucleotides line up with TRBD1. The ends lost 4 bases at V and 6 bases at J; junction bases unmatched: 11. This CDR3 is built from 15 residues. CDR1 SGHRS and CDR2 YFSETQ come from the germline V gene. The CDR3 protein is CASSGDGTGNIEQYF. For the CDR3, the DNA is TGCGCCAGCAGCGGGGACGGGACAGGGAACATCGAGCAGTACTTC.

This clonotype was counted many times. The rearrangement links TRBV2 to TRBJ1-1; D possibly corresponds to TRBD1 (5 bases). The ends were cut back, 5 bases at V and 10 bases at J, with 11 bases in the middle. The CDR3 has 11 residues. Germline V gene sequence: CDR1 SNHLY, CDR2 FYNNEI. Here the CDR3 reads CASSWTSRAFF. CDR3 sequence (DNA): TGTGCCAGCAGTTGGACATCGCGAGCTTTCTTT.

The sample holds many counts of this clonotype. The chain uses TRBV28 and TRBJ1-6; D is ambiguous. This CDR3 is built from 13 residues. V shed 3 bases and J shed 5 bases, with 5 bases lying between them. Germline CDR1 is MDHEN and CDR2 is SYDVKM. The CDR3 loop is CASSFFDNSPLHF. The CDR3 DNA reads TGTGCCAGCAGTTTTTTTGATAATTCACCCCTCCACTTT.

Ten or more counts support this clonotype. The CDR3 DNA sequence: TGCAGTGCTACACCCCCTACTACAGGGTACACTGAAGCTTTCTTT. Translation gives CSATPPTTGYTEAFF. The chain has TRBV20-1 and TRBJ1-1, with D possibly matching TRBD1 (6 bases). Between the trimmed V and J ends, which lost 4 bases and 3 bases, there was a span of 18 bases. The CDR3 spans 15 residues. Germline CDR1 and CDR2: DFQATT and SNEGSKA (reference sequence).

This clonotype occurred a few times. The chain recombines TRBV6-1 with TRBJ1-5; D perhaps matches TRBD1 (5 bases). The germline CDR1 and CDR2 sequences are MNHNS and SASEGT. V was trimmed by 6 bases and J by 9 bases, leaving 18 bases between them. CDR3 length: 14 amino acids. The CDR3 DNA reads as TGTGCCAGCAGGGTAAGCGGGGCCCCGACGCCCCAGCATTTT. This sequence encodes CASRVSGAPTPQHF.

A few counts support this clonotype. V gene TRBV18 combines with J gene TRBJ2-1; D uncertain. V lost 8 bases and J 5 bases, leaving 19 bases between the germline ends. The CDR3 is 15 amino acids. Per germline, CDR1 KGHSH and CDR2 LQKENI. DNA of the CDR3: TGTGCCAGCGCAGCCCCTGGCACGCCTAACAATGAGCAGTTCTTC. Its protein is CASAAPGTPNNEQFF.

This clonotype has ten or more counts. The CDR3 sequence is CASSRPLRQSRAYEQYF. The CDR3 DNA reads TGTGCCAGCAGTCGACCGTTACGGCAGTCCCGAGCCTACGAGCAGTACTTC. This chain connects TRBV28 to TRBJ2-7; unclear D gene. V was trimmed by 5 bases and J by 2 bases, leaving 22 bases between them. Germline V gene sequence: CDR1 MDHEN, CDR2 SYDVKM. This CDR3 spans 17 amino acids.

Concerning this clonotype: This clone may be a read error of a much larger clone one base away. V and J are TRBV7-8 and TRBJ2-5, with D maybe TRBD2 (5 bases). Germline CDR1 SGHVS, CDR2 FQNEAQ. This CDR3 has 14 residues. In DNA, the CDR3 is TGTGCCAGCAGCTTACGTCGCTGGGGAGAGACCCGGTACTTC. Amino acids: CASSLRRWGETRYF.

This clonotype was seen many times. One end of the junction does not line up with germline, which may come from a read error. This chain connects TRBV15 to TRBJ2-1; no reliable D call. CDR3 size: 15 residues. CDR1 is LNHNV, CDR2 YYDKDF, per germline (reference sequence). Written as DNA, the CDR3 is TGTGCCACCAGCAGAGCAGTGAGGAACTACGATGAGCAGTTCTTC. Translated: CATSRAVRNYDEQFF.

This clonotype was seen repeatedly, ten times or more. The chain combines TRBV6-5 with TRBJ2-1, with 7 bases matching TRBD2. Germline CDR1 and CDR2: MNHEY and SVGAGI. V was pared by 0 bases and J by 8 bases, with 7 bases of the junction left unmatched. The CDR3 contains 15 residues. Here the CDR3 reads CASSYSWRERHEQFF. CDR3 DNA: TGTGCCAGCAGTTACTCTTGGCGGGAGAGACATGAGCAGTTCTTC.

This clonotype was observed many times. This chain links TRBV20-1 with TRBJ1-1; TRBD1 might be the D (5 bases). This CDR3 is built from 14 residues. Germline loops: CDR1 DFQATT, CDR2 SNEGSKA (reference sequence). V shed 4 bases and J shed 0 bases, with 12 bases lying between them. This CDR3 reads CSATPGGLNTEAFF. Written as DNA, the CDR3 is TGCAGTGCTACGCCCGGGGGATTGAACACTGAAGCTTTCTTT.

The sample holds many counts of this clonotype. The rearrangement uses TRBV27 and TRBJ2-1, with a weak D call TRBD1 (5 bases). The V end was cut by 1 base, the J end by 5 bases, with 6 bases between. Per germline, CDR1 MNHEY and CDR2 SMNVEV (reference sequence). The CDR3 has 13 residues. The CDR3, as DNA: TGTGCCAGCAGTTTATTAGGGGACAATGAGCAGTTCTTC. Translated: CASSLLGDNEQFF.

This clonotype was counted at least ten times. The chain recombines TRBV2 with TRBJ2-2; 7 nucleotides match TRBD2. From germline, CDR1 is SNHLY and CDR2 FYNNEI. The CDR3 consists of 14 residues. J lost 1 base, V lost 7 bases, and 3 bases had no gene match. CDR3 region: CASNLAENTGELFF. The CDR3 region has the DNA TGTGCCAGCAATCTAGCGGAGAACACCGGGGAGCTGTTTTTT.

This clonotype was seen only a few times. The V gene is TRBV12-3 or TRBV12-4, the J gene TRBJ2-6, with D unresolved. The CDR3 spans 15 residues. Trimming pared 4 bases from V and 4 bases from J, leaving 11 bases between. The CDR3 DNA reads TGTGCCAGCAGTTGGCGAACGGCAGGGGCCAACGTCCTGACTTTC. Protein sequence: CASSWRTAGANVLTF.

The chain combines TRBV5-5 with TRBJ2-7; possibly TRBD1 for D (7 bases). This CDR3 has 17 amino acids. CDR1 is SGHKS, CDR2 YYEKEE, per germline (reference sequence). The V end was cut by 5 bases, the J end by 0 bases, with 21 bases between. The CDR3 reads CASRAGQSKPRSYEQYF. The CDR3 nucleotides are TGTGCCAGCAGGGCGGGACAGTCCAAGCCCCGCTCCTACGAGCAGTACTTC.

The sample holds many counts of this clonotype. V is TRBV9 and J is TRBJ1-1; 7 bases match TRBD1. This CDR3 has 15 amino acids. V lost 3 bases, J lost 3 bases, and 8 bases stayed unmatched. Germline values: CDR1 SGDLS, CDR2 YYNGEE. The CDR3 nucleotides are TGTGCCAGCAGCGCTTTGACAGGGATGGACACTGAAGCTTTCTTT. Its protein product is CASSALTGMDTEAFF.

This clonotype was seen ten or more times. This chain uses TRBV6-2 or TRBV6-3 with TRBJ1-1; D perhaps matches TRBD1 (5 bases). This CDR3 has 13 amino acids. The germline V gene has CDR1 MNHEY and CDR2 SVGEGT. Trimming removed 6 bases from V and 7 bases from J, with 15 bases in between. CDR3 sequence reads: CASRPGTGNEAFF. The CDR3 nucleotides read TGTGCCAGCAGACCCGGGACTGGCAATGAAGCTTTCTTT.

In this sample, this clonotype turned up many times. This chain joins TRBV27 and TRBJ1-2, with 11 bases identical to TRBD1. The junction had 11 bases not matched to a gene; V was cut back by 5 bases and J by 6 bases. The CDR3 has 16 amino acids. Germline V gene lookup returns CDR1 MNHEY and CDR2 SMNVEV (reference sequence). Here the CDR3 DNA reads TGTGCCAGCAGTCTCCTTCCGGGACAGGGGGTTCATGGCTACACCTTC. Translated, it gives CASSLLPGQGVHGYTF.

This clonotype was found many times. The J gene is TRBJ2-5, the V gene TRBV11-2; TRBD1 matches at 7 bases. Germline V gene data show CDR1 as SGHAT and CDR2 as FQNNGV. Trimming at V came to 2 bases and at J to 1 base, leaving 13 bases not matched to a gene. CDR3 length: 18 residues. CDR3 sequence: CASSLKPGTERVQETQYF. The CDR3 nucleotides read TGTGCCAGCAGCTTAAAGCCAGGGACAGAGAGGGTCCAAGAGACCCAGTACTTC.

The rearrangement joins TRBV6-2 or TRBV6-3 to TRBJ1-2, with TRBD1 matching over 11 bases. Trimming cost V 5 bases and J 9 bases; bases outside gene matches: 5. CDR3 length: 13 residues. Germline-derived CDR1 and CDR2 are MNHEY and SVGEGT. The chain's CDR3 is CASSRTGGSSYTF. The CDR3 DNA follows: TGTGCCAGCAGTCGGACAGGGGGCAGTAGCTACACCTTC.

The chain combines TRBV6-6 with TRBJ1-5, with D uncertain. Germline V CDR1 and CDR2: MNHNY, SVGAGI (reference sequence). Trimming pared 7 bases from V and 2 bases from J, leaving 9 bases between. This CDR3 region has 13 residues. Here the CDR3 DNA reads TGTGCCAGCATTGTGGGTGGCAATCAGCCCCAGCATTTT. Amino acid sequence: CASIVGGNQPQHF.

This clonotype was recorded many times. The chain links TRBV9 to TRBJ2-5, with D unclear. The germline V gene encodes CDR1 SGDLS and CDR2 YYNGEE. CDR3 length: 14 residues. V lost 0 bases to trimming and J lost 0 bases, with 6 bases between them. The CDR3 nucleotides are TGTGCCAGCAGCGTAGGGCTAGACCAAGAGACCCAGTACTTC. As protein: CASSVGLDQETQYF.

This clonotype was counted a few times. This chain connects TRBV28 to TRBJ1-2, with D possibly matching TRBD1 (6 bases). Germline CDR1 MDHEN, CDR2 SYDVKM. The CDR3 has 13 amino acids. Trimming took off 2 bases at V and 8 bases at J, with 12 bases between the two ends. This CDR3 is CASSLGGARGYTF. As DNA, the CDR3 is TGTGCCAGCAGTTTAGGGGGCGCAAGGGGCTACACCTTC.

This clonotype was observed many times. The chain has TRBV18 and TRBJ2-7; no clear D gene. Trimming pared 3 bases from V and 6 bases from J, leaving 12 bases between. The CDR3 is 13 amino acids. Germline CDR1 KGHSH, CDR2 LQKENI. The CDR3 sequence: CASSPSGSLEQYF. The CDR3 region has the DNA TGTGCCAGCTCACCCTCCGGTTCCCTCGAGCAGTACTTC.

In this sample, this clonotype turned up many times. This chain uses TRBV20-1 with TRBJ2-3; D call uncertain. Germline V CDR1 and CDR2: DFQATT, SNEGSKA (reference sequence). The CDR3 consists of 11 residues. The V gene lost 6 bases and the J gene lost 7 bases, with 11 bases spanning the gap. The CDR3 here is CSASTQNTQYF. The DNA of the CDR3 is TGCAGTGCCTCCACCCAGAATACGCAGTATTTT.

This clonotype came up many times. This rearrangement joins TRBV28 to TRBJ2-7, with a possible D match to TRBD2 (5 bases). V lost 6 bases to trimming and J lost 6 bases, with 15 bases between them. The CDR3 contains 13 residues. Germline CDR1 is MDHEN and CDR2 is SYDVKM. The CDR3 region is CASSLRGPLEQYF. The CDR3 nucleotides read TGTGCCAGCAGCCTACGGGGTCCCCTCGAGCAGTACTTC.

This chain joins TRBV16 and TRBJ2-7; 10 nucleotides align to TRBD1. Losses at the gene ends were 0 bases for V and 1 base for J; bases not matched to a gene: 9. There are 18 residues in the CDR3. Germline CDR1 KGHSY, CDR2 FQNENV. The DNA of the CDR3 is TGTGCCAGCAGCCAATCCGGGGCTGGGACAGGGGTTTCCTACGAGCAGTACTTC. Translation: CASSQSGAGTGVSYEQYF.